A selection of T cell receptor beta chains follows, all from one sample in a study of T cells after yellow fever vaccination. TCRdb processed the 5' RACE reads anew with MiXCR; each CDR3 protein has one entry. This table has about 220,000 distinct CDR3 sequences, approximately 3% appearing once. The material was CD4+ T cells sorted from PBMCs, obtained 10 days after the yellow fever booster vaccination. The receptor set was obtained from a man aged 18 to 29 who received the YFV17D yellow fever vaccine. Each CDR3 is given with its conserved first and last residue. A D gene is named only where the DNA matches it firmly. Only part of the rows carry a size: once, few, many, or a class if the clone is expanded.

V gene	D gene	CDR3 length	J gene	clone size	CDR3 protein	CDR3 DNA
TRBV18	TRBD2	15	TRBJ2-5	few	CASSPPGLAAETQYF	TGTGCCAGCTCACCACCGGGACTAGCGGCAGAGACCCAGTACTTC
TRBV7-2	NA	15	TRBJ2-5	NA	CASSLRPSEKETQYF	TGTGCCAGCAGCTTAAGGCCTAGCGAGAAAGAGACCCAGTACTTC
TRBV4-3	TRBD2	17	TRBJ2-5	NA	CASSQEVGLGSGETQYF	TGCGCCAGCAGCCAAGAAGTGGGACTAGGGTCCGGAGAGACCCAGTACTTC
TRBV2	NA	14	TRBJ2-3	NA	CASNRLGNTDTQYF	TGTGCCAGCAATCGACTAGGGAACACAGATACGCAGTATTTT
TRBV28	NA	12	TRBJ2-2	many	CASDTNTGELFF	TGTGCCAGCGATACGAACACCGGGGAGCTGTTTTTT
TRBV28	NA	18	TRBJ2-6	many	CASSLSIFEVLGANVLTF	TGTGCCAGCAGTTTATCCATCTTCGAGGTCCTCGGGGCCAACGTCCTGACTTTC
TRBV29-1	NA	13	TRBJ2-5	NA	CSVDVQGRETQYF	TGCAGCGTTGATGTACAGGGAAGAGAGACCCAGTACTTC
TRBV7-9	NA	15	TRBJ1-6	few	CASSAWTAYNSPLHF	TGTGCCAGCAGCGCCTGGACAGCCTATAATTCACCCCTCCACTTT
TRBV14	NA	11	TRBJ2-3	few	CASSRDYTQYF	TGTGCCAGCAGCCGGGACTATACGCAGTATTTT
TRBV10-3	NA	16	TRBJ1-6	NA	CAISEETASYNSPLHF	TGTGCCATCAGTGAGGAGACAGCGTCCTATAATTCACCCCTCCACTTT
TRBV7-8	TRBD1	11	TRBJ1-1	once	CASSQTGGAFF	TGTGCCAGCAGTCAAACAGGGGGAGCTTTCTTT
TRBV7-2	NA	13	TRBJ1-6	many	CASSFSDNSPLHF	TGTGCCAGCAGCTTTTCAGATAATTCACCCCTCCACTTT
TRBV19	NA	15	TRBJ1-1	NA	CASSIDRTRRTEAFF	TGTGCCAGTAGTATAGATCGAACACGAAGAACAGAAGCTTTCTTT
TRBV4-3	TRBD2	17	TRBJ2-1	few	CASSQRASSGLYNEQFF	TGCGCCAGCAGCCAGAGGGCAAGTAGCGGGCTTTACAATGAGCAGTTCTTC
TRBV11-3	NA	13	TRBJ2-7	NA	CASSLEAGGEQYF	TGTGCCAGCAGCTTAGAGGCAGGTGGCGAGCAGTACTTC
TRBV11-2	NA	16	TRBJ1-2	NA	CASSSIQGRKFNGYTF	TGTGCCAGCAGCAGTATCCAAGGCAGAAAGTTCAATGGCTACACCTTC
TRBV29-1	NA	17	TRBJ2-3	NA	CSVEMQGLFTSTDTQYF	TGCAGCGTTGAGATGCAGGGCCTATTTACTAGCACAGATACGCAGTATTTT
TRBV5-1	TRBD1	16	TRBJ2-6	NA	CASSLPGTVGANVLTF	TGCGCCAGCAGCTTGCCCGGGACAGTTGGGGCCAACGTCCTGACTTTC
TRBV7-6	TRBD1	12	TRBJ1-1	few	CASSINRGPAFF	TGTGCCAGCAGCATCAACAGGGGGCCAGCTTTCTTT
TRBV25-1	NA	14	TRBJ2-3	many	CASSYGGIPDTQYF	TGTGCCAGCTCATATGGGGGAATTCCGGATACGCAGTATTTT
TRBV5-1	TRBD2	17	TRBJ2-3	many	CASSLRASGGATDTQYF	TGCGCCAGCAGCTTGAGGGCTAGCGGGGGGGCGACAGATACGCAGTATTTT
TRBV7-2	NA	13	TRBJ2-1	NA	CASSLAVLNEQFF	TGTGCCAGCAGCTTAGCGGTCCTCAATGAGCAGTTCTTC
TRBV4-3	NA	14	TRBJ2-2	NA	CASSQVPSVGELFF	TGCGCCAGCAGCCAAGTTCCCAGCGTTGGGGAGCTGTTTTTT
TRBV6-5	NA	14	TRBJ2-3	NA	CASGVRGSTDTQYF	TGTGCCAGCGGGGTCCGGGGAAGCACAGATACGCAGTATTTT
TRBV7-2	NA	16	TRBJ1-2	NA	CASSLDGSGGFYGYTF	TGTGCCAGCAGCTTAGATGGTAGTGGGGGGTTCTATGGCTACACCTTC
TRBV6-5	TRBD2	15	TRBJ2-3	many	CASSYGGGGTDTQYF	TGTGCCAGCAGTTACGGGGGGGGAGGCACAGATACGCAGTATTTT
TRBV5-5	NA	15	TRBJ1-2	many	CASSLDVGGTGGYTF	TGTGCCAGCAGCCTGGACGTTGGGGGGACGGGAGGCTACACCTTC
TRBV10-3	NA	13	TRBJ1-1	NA	CASRRQDGTEAFF	TGTGCCAGTCGCCGACAGGATGGCACTGAAGCTTTCTTT
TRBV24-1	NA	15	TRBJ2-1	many	CATSDQGKGYNEQFF	TGTGCCACCAGTGACCAGGGGAAGGGTTACAATGAGCAGTTCTTC
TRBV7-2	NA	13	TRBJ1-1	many	CASSTQGDTEAFF	TGTGCCAGCAGCACCCAGGGAGACACTGAAGCTTTCTTT
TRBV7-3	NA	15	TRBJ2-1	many	CASSLKVGGRDEQFF	TGTGCCAGCAGCTTAAAAGTGGGGGGTAGGGATGAGCAGTTCTTC
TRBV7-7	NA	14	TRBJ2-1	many	CASSPGLARDEQFF	TGTGCTAGCAGCCCAGGGCTAGCGAGAGATGAGCAGTTCTTC
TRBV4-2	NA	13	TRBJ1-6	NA	CASSQGIDGSLHF	TGTGCCAGCAGCCAAGGAATCGACGGATCTCTCCACTTT
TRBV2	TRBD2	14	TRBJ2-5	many	CASSETSSRETQYF	TGTGCCAGCAGTGAGACTAGCAGTAGGGAGACCCAGTACTTC
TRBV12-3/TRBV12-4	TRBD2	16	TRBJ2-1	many	CASSLAAGGQGNEQFF	TGTGCCAGCAGTTTGGCAGCGGGGGGCCAGGGGAATGAGCAGTTCTTC
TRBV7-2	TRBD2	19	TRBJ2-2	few	CASSPLGGLAGGIAGELFF	TGTGCCAGCAGCCCCCTAGGGGGACTAGCGGGGGGTATAGCCGGGGAGCTGTTTTTT
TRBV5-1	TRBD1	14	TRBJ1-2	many	CASSIGQAFDGYTF	TGCGCCAGCAGCATCGGACAGGCGTTCGATGGCTACACCTTC
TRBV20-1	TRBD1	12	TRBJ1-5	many	CSARTGSQPQHF	TGCAGTGCCCGGACAGGGAGTCAGCCCCAGCATTTT
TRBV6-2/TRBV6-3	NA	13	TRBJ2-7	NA	CASTPTGRYEQYF	TGTGCCAGCACCCCGACAGGGAGGTACGAGCAGTACTTC
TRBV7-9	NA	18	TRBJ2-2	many	CASSPRPWYSPNTGELFF	TGTGCCAGCTCCCCTCGCCCTTGGTATTCCCCGAACACCGGGGAGCTGTTTTTT
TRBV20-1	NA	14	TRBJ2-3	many	CSARRGPGTDTQYF	TGCAGTGCTAGACGGGGGCCAGGAACAGATACGCAGTATTTT
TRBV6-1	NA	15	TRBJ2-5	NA	CASSLGVRYQETQYF	TGTGCCAGCAGTCTGGGGGTTCGTTATCAAGAGACCCAGTACTTC
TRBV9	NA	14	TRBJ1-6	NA	CASSVRTANSPLHF	TGTGCCAGCAGCGTAAGGACGGCAAATTCACCCCTCCACTTT
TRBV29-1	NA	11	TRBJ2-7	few	CSVVGSHEQYF	TGCAGCGTTGTGGGGTCCCACGAGCAGTACTTC
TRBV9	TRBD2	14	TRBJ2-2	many	CASMAGGPTGELFF	TGTGCCAGTATGGCGGGGGGCCCCACCGGGGAGCTGTTTTTT